This is a list of T cell receptor beta chains from one sample in a study of cytomegalovirus exposure and HLA in healthy donors. Some clones are missing from TCRdb's copy, which holds only in-frame ones; the method was immunoSEQ multiplex PCR. The top ten hold approximately 4% of the sample, which has more than 95,000 clones, roughly 80% seen once. Sequences were obtained from PBMCs. Every receptor here comes from a man aged 18 to 29 in good health and CMV-seropositive. CDR3s include the opening cysteine and the closing phenylalanine or tryptophan. The order of the fields is J gene, CDR3 length, V gene, CDR3 protein.

TRBJ1-1 | 16 | TRBV19 | CASSIGLRQMNTEAFF
TRBJ2-1 | 14 | TRBV4-3 | CASSSSGGPREQFF
TRBJ1-2 | 16 | TRBV4-2 | CASSQPETGILGGYTF
TRBJ2-5 | 16 | TRBV7-9 | CSSSLDVRPLGETQYF
TRBJ2-5 | 16 | TRBV27 | CASSSKTSGSRETQYF
TRBJ2-7 | 17 | TRBV7-6 | CASSFRGTGGSSYEQYF
TRBJ2-2 | 11 | TRBV20-1 | CSAPLSGELFF
TRBJ1-4 | 12 | TRBV29-1 | CSVMGRGEKLFF
TRBJ1-5 | 14 | TRBV15 | CATSRDGGNQPQHF
TRBJ1-2 | 13 | TRBV7-2 | CASSLASQGHYTF
TRBJ2-7 | 15 | TRBV7-9 | CASSETGLAAYEQYF
TRBJ2-5 | 18 | TRBV10-3 | CAIRARLAGGPGGETQYF
TRBJ1-2 | 15 | TRBV4-3 | CASSPSVGQNYGYTF
TRBJ1-1 | 12 | TRBV9 | CASSTTGLEAFF
TRBJ2-6 | 16 | TRBV7-9 | CASSLTSLSGANVLTF
TRBJ2-3 | 14 | TRBV5-4 | CASSPGGGADTQYF
TRBJ1-4 | 15 | TRBV6-5 | CASSYSGQGREKLFF
TRBJ1-1 | 15 | TRBV19 | CASSIDIGVRTEAFF
TRBJ2-7 | 15 | TRBV15 | CATSSSSLGGREQYF
TRBJ1-2 | 17 | TRBV6-1 | CASSEKGVESELGGYTF
TRBJ2-6 | 14 | TRBV6-5 | CASSRSSGANVLTF
TRBJ1-3 | 15 | TRBV6-6 | CASSLAGTGVDTIYF
TRBJ1-2 | 13 | TRBV30 | CAWSVGQGRGYTF
TRBJ2-1 | 11 | TRBV30 | CAWSDYREQFF
TRBJ2-3 | 15 | TRBV6-6 | CASSSSGSTIGTQYF
TRBJ1-2 | 14 | TRBV4-3 | CASSQVPDYGGYTF
TRBJ2-3 | 15 | TRBV5-6 | CASSFPSGGSDTQYF
TRBJ2-1 | 15 | TRBV6-6 | CASSYYGQSDNEQFF
TRBJ2-7 | 16 | TRBV4-3 | CASSQHANGDTYEQYF
TRBJ1-1 | 15 | TRBV5-1 | CASSLAQGGGTEAFF
TRBJ2-5 | 17 | TRBV29-1 | CSVPSTSGSGFGETQYF
TRBJ2-2 | 14 | TRBV11-1 | CASSSYRGTGELFF
TRBJ1-4 | 17 | TRBV7-8 | CASSSGTGGGTNEKLFF
TRBJ1-5 | 18 | TRBV12-2 | CASRSDRDRGCSNQPQHF
TRBJ2-7 | 14 | TRBV5-1 | CASSLSGSRYEQYF
TRBJ2-5 | 13 | TRBV7-9 | CASSLALQETQYF
TRBJ1-1 | 12 | TRBV6-6 | CASSLGEVYAFF
TRBJ2-1 | 15 | TRBV5-4 | CASSYGSTRGNEQFF
TRBJ1-2 | 16 | TRBV4-1 | CASSQVTDRGTYGYTF
TRBJ2-1 | 15 | TRBV27 | CASSLRGGSYNEQFF
TRBJ2-7 | 14 | TRBV6-6 | CASSYQTGVGPQYF
TRBJ2-2 | 15 | TRBV11-2 | CASRIGGFGTGELFF
TRBJ2-1 | 14 | TRBV14 | CASSQGTVFDEQFF
TRBJ1-1 | 12 | TRBV29-1 | CSVDPGATEAFF
TRBJ2-1 | 16 | TRBV15 | CATSRIHGTLVAEQFF
TRBJ1-5 | 14 | TRBV19 | CASSISGRAQPQHF
TRBJ2-2 | 16 | TRBV5-4 | CASSLRDRANTGELFF
TRBJ1-6 | 14 | TRBV9 | CASSVAGYNSPLHF
TRBJ2-3 | 15 | TRBV4-3 | CASSQGGGRGDTQYF
TRBJ2-2 | 17 | TRBV21-1 | CASSTGFDKLQTGELFF
TRBJ1-4 | 15 | TRBV11-2 | CASSFSQGVLEKLFF
TRBJ1-1 | 17 | TRBV18 | CASSPDRTETMNTEAFF
TRBJ1-4 | 14 | TRBV2 | CASSEQGTNEKLFF
TRBJ2-5 | 16 | TRBV11-2 | CASSLYSGESQETQYF
TRBJ2-6 | 16 | TRBV15 | CATSNNTGTGANVLTF
TRBJ1-1 | 15 | TRBV5-1 | CASSLVGALGTEAFF
TRBJ2-2 | 16 | TRBV2 | CASSDYFGGASGELFF
TRBJ1-3 | 15 | TRBV6-6 | CASSYSADSGNTIYF
TRBJ1-2 | 17 | TRBV7-2 | CASSLDSPGTGTNGYTF
TRBJ2-7 | 18 | TRBV7-9 | CASSTRHRDSTRTPLLYF